This TCR beta chain was recovered during a study of cytomegalovirus exposure and HLA in healthy donors. As for the study in general: There were tens of millions of unique TCRs (from HLA-typed donors) in an early data release.

V lost 5 bases to trimming and J lost 0 bases, with 25 bases between them. Germline V gene data show CDR1 as SGHAT and CDR2 as FQNNGV. CDR3 length equals 19 residues. In the PCR, 60 Vbeta and 13 Jbeta primers were used. The repertoire was sequenced with immunoSEQ multiplex PCR; TCRdb's copy has only in-frame clones and lacks some. The sample yields 100,000 to 120,000 clones, around 86% seen once. This TCR came from a man younger than 40 in good health and CMV-seropositive. V gene TRBV11-2 combines with J gene TRBJ2-5; a weak D match, TRBD2 (7 bases). The sample was PBMCs. CDR3 nucleotide sequence: TGTGCCAGCAGCCCGAACCTCCCCGGAAGGGGGGGCTACCAAGAGACCCAGTACTTC. This translates into CASSPNLPGRGGYQETQYF.